The TCR beta chain described here comes from a study of blood T cell repertoires in COVID-19. As for the study in general: Samples of COVID-19 (acute and convalescent) were obtained from the United States, Italy and Spain.

Participants' reported clinical history set cohort assignment. V lost 6 bases to trimming and J lost 8 bases, with 16 bases between them. This CDR3 is built from 13 residues. Libraries were prepared by immunoSEQ multiplex PCR; TCRdb keeps only in-frame clonotypes and omits some of them. The sample includes around 250,000 clones, 85% to 90% of them seen just once. V and J are TRBV12-3 or TRBV12-4 and TRBJ1-2, with TRBD1 as a possible D gene (6 bases). Material for sequencing was PBMCs or T cells enriched from blood (not recorded which). This TCR was recovered from a woman in her 30s who had recovered from COVID-19. CDR3 coding DNA: TGTGCCAGCAGCTCGGACAGACGTGGGGGCTACACCTTC. Its protein product is CASSSDRRGGYTF.